Below, 32 T cell receptor beta chains from the same sample are listed, as sequenced in a study of shared clonotypes between healthy human individuals. Some clones are missing from TCRdb's copy, which holds only in-frame ones; the method was immunoSEQ multiplex PCR. The sample lists 2 million to 2.5 million clones; roughly 93% were seen once. Sequencing used naive CD4+ T cells from PBMCs. Regarding subset: CD45RA+ positively selected. These TCRs come from a man between 18 and 35 years old in good health. Some clones in this sample may be carry-over from other donors' samples.

This chain connects TRBV2 to TRBJ1-1; TRBD1 might be the D (5 bases). The CDR3 spans 15 residues. Germline CDR1 reads SNHLY; CDR2 reads FYNNEI. V gave up 6 bases and J gave up 5 bases, with 19 bases separating them. CDR3 amino acids: CASRVGLQGGTEAFF. Here the CDR3 DNA reads TGTGCCAGCAGGGTCGGCCTCCAGGGAGGTACTGAAGCTTTCTTT.

This clone has only one observation. This chain links TRBV29-1 with TRBJ2-3, with TRBD2 as a possible D gene (5 bases). The CDR3 covers 12 residues. The V and J ends lost 5 bases and 4 bases respectively, with 10 bases between them. The germline gives CDR1 SQVTM, CDR2 ANQGSEA. The CDR3: CSVSQLADTQYF. The CDR3 DNA reads as TGCAGCGTTTCCCAACTAGCAGATACGCAGTATTTT.

The chain links TRBV18 to TRBJ2-1; D is perhaps TRBD2 (5 bases). Trimming took 0 bases from V and 5 from J, leaving 11 bases between them. Per germline, CDR1 KGHSH and CDR2 LQKENI. The CDR3 covers 15 residues. CDR3 sequence reads: CASSPPREGNNEQFF. CDR3 DNA sequence: TGTGCCAGCTCACCACCGAGAGAGGGTAACAATGAGCAGTTCTTC.

The chain uses TRBV19 and TRBJ2-5, with 11 bases aligning to TRBD1. V was clipped by 2 bases and J by 5 bases; unmatched bases: 10. The CDR3 has 17 residues. Germline values: CDR1 LNHDA, CDR2 SQIVND (reference sequence). The CDR3 sequence is CASSIRGQGALGETQYF. CDR3 in DNA: TGTGCCAGTAGTATACGAGGACAGGGGGCCCTAGGGGAGACCCAGTACTTC. Drawing the rest from reference TRBV19 and TRBJ2-5, the complete variable domain is DGGITQSPKYLFRKEGQNVTLSCEQNLNHDAMYWYRQDPGQGLRLIYYSQIVNDFQKGDIAEGYSVSREKKESFPLTVTSAQKNPTAFYLCASSIRGQGALGETQYFGPGTRLLVL.

The CDR3 DNA follows: TGTGCCAGCAGCGGCCGACAGGGGTATGGCTACACCTTC. Protein sequence: CASSGRQGYGYTF. The rearrangement joins TRBV9 to TRBJ1-2; 8 nucleotides agree with TRBD1. Looked up from germline, CDR1 is SGDLS and CDR2 is YYNGEE. The CDR3 consists of 13 residues. Trimming took 3 bases from V and 5 from J; bases not matched to a gene: 3.

This chain uses TRBV6-4 with TRBJ2-1; perhaps TRBD1 as D (5 bases). Between the trimmed V and J ends, which lost 2 bases and 9 bases, there was a span of 17 bases. Germline CDR1 reads MRHNA; CDR2 reads SNTAGT. This CDR3 is built from 15 residues. CDR3 DNA sequence: TGTGCCAGCAGTGACGATTCAGGGTTTTACGCTGAGCAGTTCTTC. This sequence encodes CASSDDSGFYAEQFF.

The chain employs TRBV5-1 and TRBJ2-1, with 12 bases that match TRBD2. The CDR3 length is 16 residues. V trimming: 4 bases; J trimming: 7 bases; junction bases outside the gene matches: 9. Germline V gene sequence: CDR1 SGHRS, CDR2 YFSETQ. CDR3 amino acids: CASSALAGGPGNEQFF. The DNA for the CDR3 is TGCGCCAGCAGCGCCCTAGCGGGAGGGCCGGGGAATGAGCAGTTCTTC.

The V gene is TRBV27, the J gene TRBJ2-1, with D possibly being TRBD1 (6 bases). V lost 7 bases and J 7 bases, leaving 29 bases between the germline ends. Per the germline V gene, CDR1 is MNHEY and CDR2 is SMNVEV (reference sequence). The CDR3 loop spans 18 amino acids. Here the CDR3 reads CASNNPPGHGKVLNEQFF. The CDR3 DNA reads TGTGCCAGCAACAATCCTCCGGGACACGGAAAGGTTTTGAATGAGCAGTTCTTC.

V usage is TRBV6-5 and J usage is TRBJ2-7, with D possibly TRBD1 on 6 matching bases. V gave up 4 bases and J gave up 3 bases, with 10 bases separating them. This CDR3 is 13 amino acids long. Germline V lookup: CDR1 MNHEY, CDR2 SVGAGI. CDR3 residues: CASSWGHNYEQYF. CDR3 coding DNA: TGTGCCAGCAGTTGGGGACACAACTACGAGCAGTACTTC.

This chain uses TRBV10-1 with TRBJ2-3, with D tentatively TRBD1 (5 bases). V gave up 0 bases and J gave up 4 bases, with 11 bases separating them. The germline gives CDR1 WNHNN, CDR2 SYGVQD (reference sequence). The CDR3 has 15 residues. DNA of the CDR3: TGCGCCAGCAGTGAGTCTGGCAGGGTACCAGATACGCAGTATTTT. It encodes CASSESGRVPDTQYF.

The chain is built from TRBV5-1 and TRBJ1-1; weak D call: TRBD1 (6 bases). V dropped 3 bases and J dropped 0 bases, with 12 bases sitting between them. CDR1 is SGHRS and CDR2 is YFSETQ in the germline V gene. The CDR3 runs 15 residues. In DNA form, the CDR3 reads TGCGCCAGCAGCTCCCGACGGGACATGAACACTGAAGCTTTCTTT. It translates to CASSSRRDMNTEAFF.

The gene calls are TRBV11-2 and TRBJ1-2; the match to TRBD1 covers 7 bases. The CDR3 consists of 13 residues. Germline trimming cut 4 bases from V and 7 bases from J; bases unmatched to any gene: 6. CDR1 SGHAT and CDR2 FQNNGV come from the germline V gene. The DNA of the CDR3 is TGTGCCAGCAGCTCTGAGACAGGGACTGGCTACACCTTC. It specifies CASSSETGTGYTF.

The sample holds one count of this clone. The same CDR3 arises from other DNA sequences in this sample as well. The V call is TRBV7-9, the J call TRBJ1-4, with 7 bases aligning to TRBD1. The CDR3 contains 14 residues. Germline V lookup: CDR1 SEHNR, CDR2 FQNEAQ (reference sequence). J was trimmed by 2 bases and V by 5 bases; bases with no gene match: 2. The DNA of the CDR3 is TGTGCCAGCAGCCTGGGACAGACTAATGAAAAACTGTTTTTT. It codes for CASSLGQTNEKLFF.

V gene TRBV5-1 combines with J gene TRBJ1-5; TRBD1 might be the D (5 bases). Trimming left V 4 bases short and J 1 base short, with 12 bases between. Germline loops: CDR1 SGHRS, CDR2 YFSETQ. There are 15 residues in the CDR3. The CDR3 region has the DNA TGCGCCAGCAGCACAAATGGGGGAAGCAATCAGCCCCAGCATTTT. Translating it yields CASSTNGGSNQPQHF.

This clone was counted once. The chain couples TRBV11-2 to TRBJ2-3; D is perhaps TRBD2 (6 bases). Trimming removed 7 bases from V and 4 bases from J, with 21 bases in between. The CDR3 extends over 16 amino acids. Germline values: CDR1 SGHAT, CDR2 FQNNGV. CDR3 amino acids: CASNIAAGRVPDTQYF. CDR3 DNA sequence: TGTGCCAGCAACATAGCCGCGGGAAGGGTTCCAGATACGCAGTATTTT.

The chain combines TRBV7-6 with TRBJ2-7; D is undetermined. The CDR3 is 15 amino acids. Deletions cut 3 bases from V and 0 bases from J, with 12 bases between. CDR1 is SGHVS, CDR2 FNYEAQ, per germline. CDR3 region: CASSFNPQSSYEQYF. DNA for the CDR3: TGTGCCAGCAGCTTTAATCCACAGAGCTCCTACGAGCAGTACTTC. Together with reference TRBV7-6 and TRBJ2-7, the CDR3 gives the full variable domain: GAGVSQSPRYKVTKRGQDVALRCDPISGHVSLYWYRQALGQGPEFLTYFNYEAQQDKSGLPNDRFSAERPEGSISTLTIQRTEQRDSAMYRCASSFNPQSSYEQYFGPGTRLTVT.

The chain joins TRBV4-2 to TRBJ2-1; D remains unclear. The CDR3 covers 16 residues. The V gene's germline CDR1 is LGHNA and CDR2 YNFKEQ. Trimming removed 0 bases from V and 5 bases from J, with 14 bases in between. CDR3: CASSQEPLAAHNEQFF. The CDR3 DNA reads as TGTGCCAGCAGCCAAGAGCCGCTGGCGGCCCACAATGAGCAGTTCTTC.

The V and J genes are TRBV6-6 and TRBJ2-7; D might be TRBD1 or TRBD2, each matching 5 bases. V was cut by 7 bases and J by 5 bases, with 15 bases left in between. Germline CDR1 reads MNHNY; CDR2 reads SVGAGI (reference sequence). The CDR3 totals 13 residues. The CDR3 DNA is TGTGCCAGCACGCCACGGGGCCGGGACGAGCAGTACTTC. Amino acid sequence: CASTPRGRDEQYF.

V gene TRBV7-2 combines with J gene TRBJ2-3, with D perhaps matching TRBD1 (6 bases). Germline CDR1 SGHTA, CDR2 FQGNSA. V shed 5 bases and J shed 4 bases, with 16 bases lying between them. The CDR3 is 15 residues long. This CDR3 reads CASSPRLHRADTQYF. The CDR3, as DNA: TGTGCCAGCAGCCCCCGACTACACAGGGCAGATACGCAGTATTTT.

The V gene is TRBV6-1, the J gene TRBJ1-4; a possible D gene is TRBD1 (5 bases). The CDR3 runs 15 residues. The germline CDR1 and CDR2 sequences are MNHNS and SASEGT. V lost 4 bases to trimming and J lost 8 bases, with 17 bases between them. In DNA, the CDR3 is TGTGCCAGCAGTGTGGGTACTCCTTCAGGGGAAAAACTGTTTTTT. Its translation is CASSVGTPSGEKLFF.

The chain has TRBV27 and TRBJ2-3, with D tentatively TRBD2 (6 bases). Trimming stripped 4 bases from V and 4 bases from J, with 15 bases between. The CDR3 runs 15 residues. Germline V gene data show CDR1 as MNHEY and CDR2 as SMNVEV (reference sequence). CDR3 residues: CASSSGGLGPDTQYF. The CDR3 DNA reads TGTGCCAGCAGTTCTGGAGGGTTGGGGCCAGATACGCAGTATTTT.

A word on this clone: This sample includes further DNA sequences coding for the same CDR3. The CDR3 reads CASSLEPSGANVLTF. DNA for the CDR3: TGCGCCAGCAGCTTGGAACCATCTGGGGCCAACGTCCTGACTTTC. The chain has TRBV5-1 and TRBJ2-6; no reliable D call. The CDR3 covers 15 residues. The V end lost 0 bases, the J end lost 1 base, and 5 bases lay between the germline ends. CDR1 is SGHRS, CDR2 YFSETQ, per germline.

With regard to this clone: Other nucleotide sequences from this sample produce the same CDR3. The chain links TRBV5-4 to TRBJ1-1; unclear D gene. Trimming took off 1 base at V and 1 base at J, with 5 bases between the two ends. From germline, CDR1 is SGHNT and CDR2 YYREEE (reference sequence). The CDR3 runs to 13 residues. The CDR3 bases are TGTGCCAGCAGCTTGTCTGCGAACACTGAAGCTTTCTTT. This codes for CASSLSANTEAFF. The complete variable domain, with remaining parts taken from reference TRBV5-4 and TRBJ1-1, reads ETGVTQSPTHLIKTRGQQVTLRCSSQSGHNTVSWYQQALGQGPQFIFQYYREEENGRGNFPPRFSGLQFPNYSSELNVNALELDDSALYLCASSLSANTEAFFGQGTRLTVV.

V and J are TRBV5-8 and TRBJ1-5; 7 nucleotides line up with TRBD1. This CDR3 is built from 15 residues. Germline CDR1 is SGHTS and CDR2 is YDEGEE. The trim removed 3 bases at V and 5 bases at J, leaving 8 bases unmatched. The CDR3 protein is CASSSAGQIYQPQHF. The DNA for the CDR3 is TGTGCCAGCAGCTCAGCGGGACAGATTTATCAGCCCCAGCATTTT.

This clone was detected only once. Other DNA variants within this sample encode the same CDR3. The rearrangement links TRBV28 to TRBJ2-3, with 9 bases lining up with TRBD2. The germline V gene has CDR1 MDHEN and CDR2 SYDVKM. The V and J ends lost 1 base and 4 bases, in that order; junction bases with no gene match: 6. The CDR3 is 16 amino acids. The CDR3 reads CASSLFSGRLADTQYF. CDR3 sequence (DNA): TGTGCCAGCAGTTTATTCAGCGGGAGGTTGGCAGATACGCAGTATTTT.

The CDR3 coding sequence is TGTGCCAGCAGCCCCCACTCCGGGCTCACCTACAATGAGCAGTTCTTC. Amino acid sequence: CASSPHSGLTYNEQFF. This chain connects TRBV7-3 to TRBJ2-1; D is undetermined. CDR3 length: 16 amino acids. With 5 bases removed from V and 2 bases from J, the gap between germline ends came to 16 bases. Germline CDR1 reads SGHTA; CDR2 reads FQGTGA.

The chain is built from TRBV9 and TRBJ2-7; TRBD2 matches 10 bases. CDR3 length equals 18 residues. CDR1 SGDLS and CDR2 YYNGEE come from the germline V gene. With 1 base clipped from V and 2 bases from J, the junction kept 12 bases outside the gene matches. The CDR3 nucleotides are TGTGCCAGCAGCGTATCACTAGCGGGAATCCCAGGGACCTACGAGCAGTACTTC. Translated, it gives CASSVSLAGIPGTYEQYF.

CDR3 nucleotide sequence: TGTGCCATCAGTCGGACAGGCACGGGGAGCACTGAAGCTTTCTTT. The encoded protein is CAISRTGTGSTEAFF. The J gene is TRBJ1-1, the V gene TRBV10-3; 7 positions match TRBD1. The V gene's germline CDR1 is ENHRY and CDR2 SYGVKD. Trimming removed 5 bases from V and 4 bases from J; junction bases left unmatched: 10. CDR3 length: 15 residues.

This clone was found once. The V gene is TRBV19, the J gene TRBJ1-2, with 8 bases that match TRBD1. The J segment lost 5 bases and the V segment lost 1 base, leaving 9 bases of the junction unmatched. Germline CDR1 and CDR2: LNHDA and SQIVND (reference sequence). CDR3 size: 16 residues. CDR3 amino acids: CASSIVLGQGIYGYTF. The CDR3 DNA reads as TGTGCCAGTAGTATAGTTCTAGGACAGGGAATTTATGGCTACACCTTC.

The chain carries TRBV2 and TRBJ2-5; D uncertain. Near its end, the DNA agrees better with TRBJ2-7, so the J call may be wrong. The CDR3 extends over 12 amino acids. Per the germline V gene, CDR1 is SNHLY and CDR2 is FYNNEI. The chain's CDR3 is CASRLGTYEQYF. The CDR3 DNA sequence: TGTGCCAGCAGGTTGGGGACCTACGAGCAGTACTTC.

V usage is TRBV5-3 and J usage is TRBJ2-2, with TRBD2 identical over 7 bases. TRBV5-3 carries the ORF label, with uncertain function. This CDR3 spans 19 amino acids. J was trimmed by 2 bases and V by 4 bases; bases with no gene match: 17. In DNA form, the CDR3 reads TGTGCCAGAAGCCCCGGGGAACCGGGAGGCGGTTTTAACACCGGGGAGCTGTTTTTT. Its protein is CARSPGEPGGGFNTGELFF.

The V and J genes are TRBV6-6 and TRBJ1-2; 8 bases are a match to TRBD1. In germline, CDR1 is MNHNY, CDR2 SVGAGI (reference sequence). With V trimmed by 2 bases and J by 6 bases, 8 bases remained unmatched. The CDR3 totals 15 residues. CDR3 in DNA: TGTGCCAGCAGTTACACGGGTCAGGGGGCACATGGCTACACCTTC. Translating it yields CASSYTGQGAHGYTF.